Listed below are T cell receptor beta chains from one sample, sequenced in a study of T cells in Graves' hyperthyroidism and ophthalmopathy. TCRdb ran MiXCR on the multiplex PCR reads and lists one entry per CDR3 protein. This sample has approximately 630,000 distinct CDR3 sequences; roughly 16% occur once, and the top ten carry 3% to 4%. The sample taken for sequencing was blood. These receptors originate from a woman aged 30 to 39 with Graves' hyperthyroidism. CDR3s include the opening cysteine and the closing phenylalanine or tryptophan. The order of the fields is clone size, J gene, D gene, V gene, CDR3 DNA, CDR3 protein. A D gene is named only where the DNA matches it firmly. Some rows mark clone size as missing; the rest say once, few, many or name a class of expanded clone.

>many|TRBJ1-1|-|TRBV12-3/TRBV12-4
TGTGCCAGCAGCTTCCACAGGGCACAGCCTGAAGCTTTCTTT
CASSFHRAQPEAFF
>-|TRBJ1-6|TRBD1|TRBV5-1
TGCGCCAGCAGCTTGCAGGGGGCGCAAGGCCATTCACCCCTCCACTTT
CASSLQGAQGHSPLHF
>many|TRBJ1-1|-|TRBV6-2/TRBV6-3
TGTGCCAGCAGAAGGGAACCCGCGAACACTGAAGCTTTCTTT
CASRREPANTEAFF
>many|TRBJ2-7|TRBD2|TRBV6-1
TGTGCCAGCAGGATCGCGGGGGAACCCTCCTACGAGCAGTACTTC
CASRIAGEPSYEQYF
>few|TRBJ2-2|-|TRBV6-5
TGTGCCAGCAGTTACGGTCTGGGCACCGGGGAGCTGTTTTTT
CASSYGLGTGELFF
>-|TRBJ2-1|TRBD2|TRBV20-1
TGCAGTGCTAGAGAGGGGACTAGCGGGGCCTCCTACAATGAGCAGTTCTTC
CSAREGTSGASYNEQFF
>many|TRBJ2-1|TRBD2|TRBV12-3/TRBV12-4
TGTGCCAGCAGTTTAGCCGGGAGGGCCTACAATGAGCAGTTCTTC
CASSLAGRAYNEQFF
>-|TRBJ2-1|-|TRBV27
TGTGCCAGCAGTTTAAAGGTTTCTAGCGCTGAGCAGTTCTTC
CASSLKVSSAEQFF
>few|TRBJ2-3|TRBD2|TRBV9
TGTGCCAGCAGCATTGACGGCCGGACTAGCGGGGATACGCAGTATTTT
CASSIDGRTSGDTQYF
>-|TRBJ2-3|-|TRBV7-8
TGTGCCAGCAGCTTAACAGCGGGAGATACGCAGTATTTT
CASSLTAGDTQYF
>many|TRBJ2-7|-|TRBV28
TGTGCCAGCAGCTTGAGGGACGAGCAGTACTTC
CASSLRDEQYF
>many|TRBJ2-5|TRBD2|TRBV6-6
TGTGCCAGCAGTTACGGGGACTCCCCGGGGGGGACCCAGTACTTC
CASSYGDSPGGTQYF
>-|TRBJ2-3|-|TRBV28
TGTGCCAGCAGTTTAGATGGCTTACAGGGATCCGGGGATACGCAGTATTTT
CASSLDGLQGSGDTQYF
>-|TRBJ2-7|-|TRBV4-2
TGTGCCAGCAGCCAAGATCGCGACGAGCAGTACTTC
CASSQDRDEQYF
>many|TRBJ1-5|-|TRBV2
TGTGCCATCGCCCCCGGGACCGCCAATCAGCCCCAGCATTTT
CAIAPGTANQPQHF
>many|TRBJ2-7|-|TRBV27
TGTGCCAGCAGTTTTGAAGCTGGGTTCTCCTACGAGCAGTACTTC
CASSFEAGFSYEQYF
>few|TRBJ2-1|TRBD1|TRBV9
TGTGCCAGCTCGACAGGGGTTTCTCACTACAATGAGCAGTTCTTC
CASSTGVSHYNEQFF
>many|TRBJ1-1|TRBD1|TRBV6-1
TGTGCCAGCAGCAAACAGGGGGTCGTCGCTGAAGCTTTCTTT
CASSKQGVVAEAFF
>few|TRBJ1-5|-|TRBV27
TGTGCCAGCAGTTCACTGGACGGATATCAGCCCCAGCATTTT
CASSSLDGYQPQHF
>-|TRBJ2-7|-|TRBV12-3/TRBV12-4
TGTGCCAGCAGGGGACAACACTACGAGCAGTACTTC
CASRGQHYEQYF
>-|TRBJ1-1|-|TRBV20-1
TGCAGTGCTAGCCTTACGGGCACTGAAGCTTTCTTT
CSASLTGTEAFF
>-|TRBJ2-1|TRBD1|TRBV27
TGTGCCAGCAGTCTCGGGACAGCCCTTGTTGAGCAGTTCTTC
CASSLGTALVEQFF
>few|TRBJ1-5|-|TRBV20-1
TGCAGTTCCTACAGGAGATCTAGCAATCAGCCCCAGCATTTT
CSSYRRSSNQPQHF